This T cell receptor beta chain derives from a study of Ad26.COV2.S vaccination and SARS-CoV-2 variants. For the study at large: Of the COV1001 trial arms, the Ad26.COV2.S arm included the donor.

CDR3 length: 16 residues. Described treatment: around 19 received Ad26.COV2.S at low or high dose, single or two shots; five or six received placebo; per-sample allocation not given. At day 63 after the first vaccine or placebo injection, samples were drawn. Using immunoSEQ multiplex PCR, the repertoire was profiled, and TCRdb retains in-frame clones only, with some absent. The table has some 410,000 clones, around 92% seen once. Sequencing used peripheral blood, obtained in a trial of Ad26.COV2.S vaccine versus placebo. The TCR sequence derives from a person aged 18 to 59 who received the Ad26.COV2.S COVID-19 vaccine or a placebo. The gene calls are TRBV21-1 and TRBJ1-5. TRBV21-1 is listed as a pseudogene. Here the CDR3 reads CASSTLGGAKDQPQHF. The CDR3 DNA reads as TGTGCCAGCAGCACCCTGGGGGGGGCGAAAGATCAGCCCCAGCATTTT.